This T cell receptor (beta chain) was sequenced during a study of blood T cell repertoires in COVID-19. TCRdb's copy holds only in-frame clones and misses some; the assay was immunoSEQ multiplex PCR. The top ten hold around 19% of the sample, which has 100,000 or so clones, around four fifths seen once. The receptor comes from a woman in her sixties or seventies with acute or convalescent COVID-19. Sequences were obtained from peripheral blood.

The CDR3 here is CASSEATSEETQYF. DNA of the CDR3: TGTGCCAGCAGCGAGGCCACTAGCGAGGAGACCCAGTACTTC. This chain uses TRBV3-1 (or the pseudogene TRBV3-2) with TRBJ2-5; 7 bases fit TRBD2. The length of the CDR3 is 14 residues. The germline V gene has CDR1 LGHDT and CDR2 YNNKEL (reference sequence). With V trimmed by 5 bases and J by 5 bases, 8 bases remained unmatched.